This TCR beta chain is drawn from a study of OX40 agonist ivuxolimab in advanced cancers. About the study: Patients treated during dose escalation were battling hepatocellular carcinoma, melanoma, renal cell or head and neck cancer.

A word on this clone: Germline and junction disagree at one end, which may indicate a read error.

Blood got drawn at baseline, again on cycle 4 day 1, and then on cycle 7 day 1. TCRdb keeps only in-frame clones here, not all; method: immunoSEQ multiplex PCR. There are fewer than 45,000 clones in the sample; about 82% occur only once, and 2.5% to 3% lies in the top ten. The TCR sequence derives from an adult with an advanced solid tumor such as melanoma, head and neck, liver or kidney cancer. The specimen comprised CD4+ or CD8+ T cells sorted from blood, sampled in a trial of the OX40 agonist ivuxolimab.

Written as DNA, the CDR3 is TGTGCCTGGAGTGTACAGACTAACACTGAAACTTTCTTT. Translated, it gives CAWSVQTNTETFF. This rearrangement joins TRBV30 to TRBJ1-1; D is unclear. Germline V gene sequence: CDR1 GTSNPN, CDR2 SVGIG (reference sequence). The CDR3 spans 13 residues.